These T cell receptor beta chains were read from a single sample in a study of Graves' ophthalmopathy and Graves' hyperthyroidism. MiXCR was run by TCRdb on the multiplex PCR reads, yielding one entry per CDR3 protein. The table has around 1,200,000 distinct CDR3 sequences, 35% to 40% seen once. Specimen: peripheral blood or thyroid tissue (not recorded which). All receptors derive from an adult man with Graves' hyperthyroidism. CDR3s leave out the opening cysteine and the closing phenylalanine or tryptophan. The order of the fields is CDR3 protein, CDR3 length, V gene, clone size. Size is stated for part of the rows, as once, few or many counts, or as a class when the clone is expanded.

ASSEDNRPYEQY	12	TRBV2	many
ASSQGPGGYNEQF	13	TRBV7-9	NA
ASSLRRRTTNTGELF	15	TRBV7-2	NA
ASSSPGGLGTEAF	13	TRBV7-2	once
ASSTLQKGDQY	11	TRBV19	many
ASSYFVYDGDGELF	14	TRBV6-5	few
ASSPQHLRIYEQY	13	TRBV9	NA
SANEQGGGTEAF	12	TRBV20-1	NA
AISERDLVDTQY	12	TRBV10-3	NA
ATGGRGEKLF	10	TRBV10-3	many
ASSEPDRATYGYT	13	TRBV10-2	NA
SVVRVEETQY	10	TRBV29-1	many
ASSLEYSEKLF	11	TRBV7-9	NA
ASSDSGTLNTEAF	13	TRBV25-1	NA
ASSESGTGVDQPQH	14	TRBV6-1	NA
ASSLPGGVGYGYT	13	TRBV12-3/TRBV12-4	many
ASRPDIGNTIY	11	TRBV12-3/TRBV12-4	many
ASSQDAVGQGKYEQY	15	TRBV3-1	NA
ASSLLVGPQETQY	13	TRBV7-2	NA
SARGQGMFWGEQY	13	TRBV20-1	NA
ASSSGGTYEQY	11	TRBV12-3/TRBV12-4	many
ASRHNGAGYGYT	12	TRBV12-3/TRBV12-4	NA
ASREAGQGRQPQH	13	TRBV2	NA
ASIQERGRAGELF	13	TRBV19	NA
ASSLALGPRGEQY	13	TRBV7-9	NA
SARGSGTQETQY	12	TRBV20-1	NA
ASSRTGGDSNQPQH	14	TRBV12-3/TRBV12-4	many
SVVTDGYTEAF	11	TRBV20-1	NA
ASSLGQGPRYGYT	13	TRBV12-3/TRBV12-4	many
ASSLGTFSNTGELF	14	TRBV5-6	few
ATQLRVRETQY	11	TRBV3-1	few
AITGVGNEKLF	11	TRBV10-3	once
ASSLWSQGWAGELF	14	TRBV7-2	NA
SVDFGGLPSSGANVLT	16	TRBV29-1	NA
ASSRSGQGHQPQH	13	TRBV5-1	many
ASRGMFMNTEAF	12	TRBV10-2	few
ASSELGRGRNSHEKLF	16	TRBV25-1	NA
ASMAGGNQPQH	11	TRBV2	once
SALAGGEAQPQH	12	TRBV20-1	NA
ASSLQYTEAF	10	TRBV7-8	many
ASSLKVGQFYNSPLH	15	TRBV7-9	few
ATSRTRTGGELF	12	TRBV15	many
SLERRGYT	8	TRBV29-1	NA
ASSLETGTETQY	12	TRBV7-9	many
ASAGSPYEQY	10	TRBV28	NA
SVILTGLGGELF	12	TRBV29-1	NA
ASSGASGSPSYEQY	14	TRBV6-6	NA
ASSYPTVRGSAEAF	14	TRBV6-5	few
ASSVGISSGAGYEQY	15	TRBV9	few
ASGLWARDRTAEVF	14	TRBV12-5	few
ASSVMTGGSFYGYT	14	TRBV9	many
ASSEREAGELF	11	TRBV6-4	NA
ASRRGGDYEQY	11	TRBV5-1	few
AIRSDRAGNTIY	12	TRBV10-3	many
ATSDAEDRGIETQY	14	TRBV24-1	many
ASSQGQPPGNYGYT	14	TRBV7-9	NA
SAPDWEDYGYT	11	TRBV20-1	NA
ASTPQGRQETQY	12	TRBV7-6	NA
ASRLAANTGELF	12	TRBV10-2	few
ASSLGSRRQLNTEAF	15	TRBV7-2	few